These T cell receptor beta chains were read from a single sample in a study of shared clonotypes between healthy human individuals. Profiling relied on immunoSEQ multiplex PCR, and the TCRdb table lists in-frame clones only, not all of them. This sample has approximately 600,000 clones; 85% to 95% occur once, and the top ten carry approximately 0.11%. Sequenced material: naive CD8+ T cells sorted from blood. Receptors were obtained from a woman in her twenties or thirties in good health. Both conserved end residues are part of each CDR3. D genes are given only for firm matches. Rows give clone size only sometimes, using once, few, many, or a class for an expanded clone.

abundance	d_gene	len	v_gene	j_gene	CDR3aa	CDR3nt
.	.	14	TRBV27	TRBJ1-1	CASSFGTGSTEAFF	TGTGCCAGCAGTTTTGGAACAGGGTCCACTGAAGCTTTCTTT
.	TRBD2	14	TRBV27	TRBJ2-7	CASGHSGATYEQYF	TGTGCCAGCGGACATAGCGGGGCAACCTACGAGCAGTACTTC
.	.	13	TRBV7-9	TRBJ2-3	CASTGGSTDTQYF	TGTGCCAGCACCGGCGGGAGCACAGATACGCAGTATTTT
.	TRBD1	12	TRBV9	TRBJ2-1	CASTRDRSEQFF	TGTGCCAGTACACGGGACAGAAGTGAGCAGTTCTTC
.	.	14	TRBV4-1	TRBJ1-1	CASSQVGLDTEAFF	TGCGCCAGCAGCCAAGTGGGGTTGGACACTGAAGCTTTCTTT
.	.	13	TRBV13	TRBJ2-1	CASSSGSYNEQFF	TGTGCCAGCAGCTCCGGCTCCTACAATGAGCAGTTCTTC
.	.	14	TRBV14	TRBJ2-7	CASSQDKGDVEQYF	TGTGCCAGCAGCCAAGACAAAGGGGATGTCGAGCAGTACTTC
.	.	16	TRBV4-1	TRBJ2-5	CASSHSSMGVGETQYF	TGCGCCAGCAGCCACTCCTCCATGGGAGTGGGAGAGACCCAGTACTTC
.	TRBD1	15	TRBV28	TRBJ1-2	CASSLTGTGDYGYTF	TGTGCCAGCAGCTTGACCGGGACAGGTGACTATGGCTACACCTTC
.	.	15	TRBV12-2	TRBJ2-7	CASRLAPGSLYEQYF	TGTGCAAGTCGCTTAGCCCCCGGAAGTCTGTACGAGCAGTACTTC
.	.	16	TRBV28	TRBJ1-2	CASSSRWGPVGDGYTF	TGTGCCAGCAGTTCCCGTTGGGGACCGGTGGGCGATGGCTACACCTTC
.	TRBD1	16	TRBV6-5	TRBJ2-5	CASSYVQGGIQETQYF	TGTGCCAGCAGTTACGTACAGGGGGGAATTCAAGAGACCCAGTACTTC
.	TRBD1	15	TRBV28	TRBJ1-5	CASSRGTGLHQPQHF	TGTGCCAGCAGTCGGGGGACAGGGCTCCATCAGCCCCAGCATTTT
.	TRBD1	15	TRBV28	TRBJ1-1	CASSFLGQGETEAFF	TGTGCCAGCAGTTTCCTGGGACAGGGGGAAACTGAAGCTTTCTTT
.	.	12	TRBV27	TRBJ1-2	CASSSAGYGYTF	TGTGCCAGCAGTTCGGCGGGGTATGGCTACACCTTC
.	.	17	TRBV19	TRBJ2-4	CASRDRRLTTTKNIQYF	TGTGCCAGTAGGGACCGGAGGTTGACAACGACGAAAAACATTCAGTACTTC
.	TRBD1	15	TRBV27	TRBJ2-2	CASRPGQGNTGELFF	TGTGCCAGCAGACCGGGACAGGGCAACACCGGGGAGCTGTTTTTT
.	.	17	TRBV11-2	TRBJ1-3	CASSLDPGTTEGNTIYF	TGTGCCAGCAGCTTAGATCCAGGGACAACTGAAGGAAACACCATATATTTT
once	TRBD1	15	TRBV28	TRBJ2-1	CASSPTGMGYNEQFF	TGTGCCAGCAGCCCGACAGGGATGGGTTACAATGAGCAGTTCTTC
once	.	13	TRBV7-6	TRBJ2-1	CASSLARRSEQFF	TGTGCCAGCAGCTTAGCCCGTCGGTCGGAGCAGTTCTTC
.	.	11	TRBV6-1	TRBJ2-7	CASGDLYEQYF	TGTGCCAGCGGTGATTTGTACGAGCAGTACTTC
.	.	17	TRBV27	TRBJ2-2	CASSLSGWDENTGELFF	TGTGCCAGCAGTTTATCAGGTTGGGATGAAAACACCGGGGAGCTGTTTTTT
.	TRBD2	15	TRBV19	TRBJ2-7	CASSILLAGGYEQYF	TGTGCCAGTAGTATCTTACTAGCGGGAGGCTACGAGCAGTACTTC
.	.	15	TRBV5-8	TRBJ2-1	CASSLLGSSYNEQFF	TGTGCCAGCAGCCTGCTGGGAAGCTCCTACAATGAGCAGTTCTTC
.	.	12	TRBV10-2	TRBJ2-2	CASSPLPGELFF	TGCGCCAGCAGTCCCCTCCCCGGGGAGCTGTTTTTT
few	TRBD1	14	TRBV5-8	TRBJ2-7	CASSLGQGVYEQYF	TGTGCCAGCAGCCTGGGACAGGGGGTCTACGAGCAGTACTTC
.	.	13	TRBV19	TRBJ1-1	CASGLVVNTEAFF	TGTGCCAGTGGCTTAGTCGTTAACACTGAAGCTTTCTTT
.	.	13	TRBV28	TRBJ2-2	CASSASTTGELFF	TGTGCCAGCAGTGCCTCCACCACCGGGGAGCTGTTTTTT
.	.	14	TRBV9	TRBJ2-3	CASSVKGSTDTQYF	TGTGCCAGCAGCGTGAAGGGCAGCACAGATACGCAGTATTTT
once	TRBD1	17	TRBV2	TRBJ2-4	CASLPREGRDSKNIQYF	TGTGCCAGTCTGCCCAGAGAAGGCCGGGACAGCAAAAACATTCAGTACTTC
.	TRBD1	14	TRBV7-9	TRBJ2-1	CATQGSSSYNEQFF	TGTGCCACACAGGGGAGTAGCTCCTACAATGAGCAGTTCTTC